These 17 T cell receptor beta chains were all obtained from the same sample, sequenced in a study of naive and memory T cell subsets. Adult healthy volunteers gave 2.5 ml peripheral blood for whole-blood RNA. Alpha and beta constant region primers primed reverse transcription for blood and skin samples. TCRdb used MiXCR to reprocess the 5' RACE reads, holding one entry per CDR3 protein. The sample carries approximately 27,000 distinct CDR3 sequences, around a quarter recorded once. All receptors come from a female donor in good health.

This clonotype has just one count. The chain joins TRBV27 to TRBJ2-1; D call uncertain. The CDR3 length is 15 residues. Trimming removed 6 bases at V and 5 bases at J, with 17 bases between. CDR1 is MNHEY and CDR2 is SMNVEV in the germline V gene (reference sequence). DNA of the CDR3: TGTGCCAGCAGCTCCGAACGAAGTATGCACAATGAGCAGTTCTTC. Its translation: CASSSERSMHNEQFF.

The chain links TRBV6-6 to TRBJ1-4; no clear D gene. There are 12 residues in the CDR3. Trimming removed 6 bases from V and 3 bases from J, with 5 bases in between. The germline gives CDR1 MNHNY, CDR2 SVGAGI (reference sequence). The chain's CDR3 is CASRVPNEKLFF. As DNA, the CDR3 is TGTGCCAGCAGGGTCCCTAATGAAAAACTGTTTTTT.

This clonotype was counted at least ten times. The CDR3 DNA reads as TGTGCCAGCAGCCAGGCACTAGCAGGGCAGACCCAGTACTTC. Its protein product is CASSQALAGQTQYF. The chain employs TRBV3-1 and TRBJ2-5; maybe TRBD2 (6 bases). Germline lookup yields CDR1 LGHDT and CDR2 YNNKEL (reference sequence). This CDR3 has 14 amino acids. Deletions cut 3 bases from V and 6 bases from J, with 14 bases between.

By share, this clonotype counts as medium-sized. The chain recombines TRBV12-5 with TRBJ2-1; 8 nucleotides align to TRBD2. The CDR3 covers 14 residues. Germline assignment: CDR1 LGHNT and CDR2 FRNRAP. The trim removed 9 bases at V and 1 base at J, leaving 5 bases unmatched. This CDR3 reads CASGGGLSYNEQFF. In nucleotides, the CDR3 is TGTGCTAGCGGGGGGGGGTTATCCTACAATGAGCAGTTCTTC.

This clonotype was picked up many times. CDR3 DNA: TGTGCCAGTAGCATTAGCGGGAGGGAGGACATTCAGTACTTC. Its protein is CASSISGREDIQYF. The V and J genes are TRBV19 and TRBJ2-4, with 11 bases lining up with TRBD2. The CDR3 runs 14 residues. CDR1 and CDR2 from the germline V gene are LNHDA and SQIVND (reference sequence). V was clipped by 6 bases and J by 8 bases; unmatched bases: 6.

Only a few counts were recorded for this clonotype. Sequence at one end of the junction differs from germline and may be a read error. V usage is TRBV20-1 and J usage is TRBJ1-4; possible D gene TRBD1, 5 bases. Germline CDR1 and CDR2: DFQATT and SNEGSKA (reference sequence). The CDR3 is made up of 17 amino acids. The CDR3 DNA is TGCAGTGCTGGAGACCACCGCTTCGGGGCTTTGGGTGAAAAACTGTTTTTT. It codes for CSAGDHRFGALGEKLFF.

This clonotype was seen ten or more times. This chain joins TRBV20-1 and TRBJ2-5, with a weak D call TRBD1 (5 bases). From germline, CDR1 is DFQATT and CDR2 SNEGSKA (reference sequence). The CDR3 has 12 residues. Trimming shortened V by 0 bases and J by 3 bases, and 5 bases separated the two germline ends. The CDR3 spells CSARDREETQYF. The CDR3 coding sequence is TGCAGTGCTAGAGACAGGGAAGAGACCCAGTACTTC.

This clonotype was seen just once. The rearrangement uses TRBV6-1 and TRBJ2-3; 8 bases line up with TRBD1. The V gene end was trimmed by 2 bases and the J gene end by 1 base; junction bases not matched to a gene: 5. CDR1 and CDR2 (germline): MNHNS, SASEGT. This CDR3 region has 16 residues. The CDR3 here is CASSEQGASGTDTQYF. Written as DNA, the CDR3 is TGTGCCAGCAGTGAACAGGGGGCATCCGGCACAGATACGCAGTATTTT.

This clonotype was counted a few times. In DNA, the CDR3 is TGCAGTGCCCCGGGACAGAATAGCAATCAGCCCCAGCATTTT. It codes for CSAPGQNSNQPQHF. The V and J genes are TRBV20-1 and TRBJ1-5, with 7 nucleotides matching TRBD1. Per the germline V gene, CDR1 is DFQATT and CDR2 is SNEGSKA (reference sequence). The CDR3 is 14 residues long. J was trimmed by 0 bases and V by 6 bases; bases with no gene match: 5.

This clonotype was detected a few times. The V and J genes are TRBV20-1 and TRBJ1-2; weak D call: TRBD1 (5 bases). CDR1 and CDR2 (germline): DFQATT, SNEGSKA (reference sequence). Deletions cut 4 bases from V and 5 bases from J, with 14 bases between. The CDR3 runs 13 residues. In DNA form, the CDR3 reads TGCAGTGCTACCCTGACCGGGGCGTATGGCTACACCTTC. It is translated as CSATLTGAYGYTF.

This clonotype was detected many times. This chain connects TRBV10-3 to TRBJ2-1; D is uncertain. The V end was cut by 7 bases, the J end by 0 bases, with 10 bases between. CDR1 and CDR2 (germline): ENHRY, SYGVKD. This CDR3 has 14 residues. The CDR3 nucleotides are TGTGCCATCAAGTCCAGCATCTCCTACAATGAGCAGTTCTTC. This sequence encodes CAIKSSISYNEQFF.

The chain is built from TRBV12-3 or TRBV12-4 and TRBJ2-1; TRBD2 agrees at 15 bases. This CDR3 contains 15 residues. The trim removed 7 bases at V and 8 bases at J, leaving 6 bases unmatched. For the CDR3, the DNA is TGTGCCAGCACCGGAGGACTAGCGGGGGGGTATGAGCAGTTCTTC. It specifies CASTGGLAGGYEQFF.

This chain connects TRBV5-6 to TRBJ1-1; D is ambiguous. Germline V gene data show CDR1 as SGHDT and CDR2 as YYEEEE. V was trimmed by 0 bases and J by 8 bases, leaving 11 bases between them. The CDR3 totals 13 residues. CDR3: CASSLGRGSEAFF. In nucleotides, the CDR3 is TGTGCCAGCAGCTTGGGTCGCGGGTCCGAAGCTTTCTTT.

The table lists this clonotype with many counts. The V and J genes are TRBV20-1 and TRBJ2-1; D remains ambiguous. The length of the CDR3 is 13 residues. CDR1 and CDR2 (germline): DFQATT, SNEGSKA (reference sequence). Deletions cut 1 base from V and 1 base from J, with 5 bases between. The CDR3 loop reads CSARGRSYNEQFF. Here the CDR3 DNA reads TGCAGTGCTAGAGGTAGATCCTACAATGAGCAGTTCTTC.

Here the CDR3 reads CSAGDYRSQETQYF. The CDR3 nucleotides are TGCAGTGCTGGGGACTACAGAAGCCAAGAGACCCAGTACTTC. The chain couples TRBV20-1 to TRBJ2-5; 7 nucleotides agree with TRBD2. The CDR3 loop spans 14 amino acids. Unmatched junction bases numbered 7, after V lost 5 bases and J lost 1 base. Germline-derived CDR1 and CDR2 are DFQATT and SNEGSKA (reference sequence).

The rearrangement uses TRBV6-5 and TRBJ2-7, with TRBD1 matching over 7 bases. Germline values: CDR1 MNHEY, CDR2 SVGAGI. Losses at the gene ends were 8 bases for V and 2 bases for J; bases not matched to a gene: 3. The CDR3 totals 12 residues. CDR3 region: CASSGQTYEQYF. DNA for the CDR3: TGTGCCAGCTCGGGACAGACCTACGAGCAGTACTTC.

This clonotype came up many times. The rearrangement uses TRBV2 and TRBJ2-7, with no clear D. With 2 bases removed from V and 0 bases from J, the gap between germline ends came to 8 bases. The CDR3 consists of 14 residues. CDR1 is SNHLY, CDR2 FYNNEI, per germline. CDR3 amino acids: CASSELGGSYEQYF. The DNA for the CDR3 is TGTGCCAGCAGTGAATTGGGCGGCTCCTACGAGCAGTACTTC.